The text below deals with one TCR beta chain. The data belong to a study of blood T cell repertoires in COVID-19. With V trimmed by 6 bases and J by 7 bases, 12 bases remained unmatched. CDR3 size: 15 residues. Germline assignment: CDR1 LNHDA and CDR2 SQIVND (reference sequence). How the authors handled the data: Amplification of reference gene primers provided the estimated nucleated cell counts. TCRdb keeps only in-frame clones here, not all; method: immunoSEQ multiplex PCR. For V, J and clone size, that table is used; D and trimming come from the DNA. The sample includes 150,000 to 200,000 clones, nearly 90% seen only once; the top ten take roughly 2.4%.

Input material: PBMCs or T cells enriched from blood (not recorded which). The sequence came from a woman aged 40 to 50 with acute COVID-19. This chain joins TRBV19 and TRBJ2-1; 7 positions agree with TRBD2. This chain's CDR3 is CASSKVRGGSNEQFF. The DNA for the CDR3 is TGTGCCAGTAGCAAAGTCCGGGGAGGGTCGAATGAGCAGTTCTTC. The complete variable domain, with remaining parts taken from reference TRBV19 and TRBJ2-1, reads DGGITQSPKYLFRKEGQNVTLSCEQNLNHDAMYWYRQDPGQGLRLIYYSQIVNDFQKGDIAEGYSVSREKKESFPLTVTSAQKNPTAFYLCASSKVRGGSNEQFFGPGTRLTVL.